These 12 T cell receptor beta chains were sequenced from one sample in a study of blood T cell repertoires in COVID-19. Some clones are missing from TCRdb's copy, which holds only in-frame ones; the method was immunoSEQ multiplex PCR. The sample includes around 300,000 clones, roughly 90% of them seen just once. The source material was PBMCs or T cells enriched from blood (not recorded which). All receptors derive from a woman in her twenties or thirties who had recovered from COVID-19.

Only one count was recorded for this clone. The chain joins TRBV9 to TRBJ1-2; D remains ambiguous. The CDR3 is made up of 14 amino acids. Trimming left V 0 bases short and J 4 bases short, with 10 bases between. Germline V CDR1 and CDR2: SGDLS, YYNGEE. This CDR3 is CASSVAEGGYGYTF. CDR3 in DNA: TGTGCCAGCAGCGTAGCGGAGGGCGGCTATGGCTACACCTTC.

The chain uses TRBV6-6 and TRBJ1-2; maybe TRBD1 (6 bases). The CDR3 covers 14 residues. Germline CDR1 and CDR2: MNHNY and SVGAGI (reference sequence). V lost 2 bases and J lost 7, with 14 bases in between. CDR3 DNA: TGTGCCAGCAGTTACAACAGGGTAGAAGGTGGCTACACCTTC. Encoded protein: CASSYNRVEGGYTF.

This rearrangement joins TRBV27 to TRBJ2-1; TRBD2 matches at 12 bases. The germline V gene has CDR1 MNHEY and CDR2 SMNVEV (reference sequence). Trimming removed 3 bases from V and 10 bases from J; junction bases left unmatched: 7. The CDR3 has 15 amino acids. CDR3 sequence: CASSLGASGRVEQFF. The CDR3 DNA reads TGTGCCAGCAGTTTGGGGGCTAGCGGGAGGGTGGAGCAGTTCTTC.

CDR3 residues: CSASRGAYEQYF. Written as DNA, the CDR3 is TGCAGTGCTAGTCGGGGGGCCTACGAGCAGTACTTC. The rearrangement links TRBV20-1 to TRBJ2-7; TRBD2 aligns across 7 bases. The CDR3 runs to 12 residues. V lost 3 bases and J lost 2; bases outside the gene matches: 1. Germline assignment: CDR1 DFQATT and CDR2 SNEGSKA (reference sequence).

This chain uses TRBV5-1 with TRBJ2-3, with D possibly matching TRBD1 (5 bases). Germline-derived CDR1 and CDR2 are SGHRS and YFSETQ. The germline V and J ends were trimmed by 0 bases and 4 bases, with 9 bases remaining between them. This CDR3 has 14 residues. The CDR3 is CASSLGQGSDTQYF. The DNA for the CDR3 is TGCGCCAGCAGCTTGGGCCAGGGCTCAGATACGCAGTATTTT.

The V gene is TRBV5-1, the J gene TRBJ2-7, with 12 bases matching TRBD1. Germline V CDR1 and CDR2: SGHRS, YFSETQ. CDR3 size: 15 residues. The V and J ends lost 6 bases and 3 bases, in that order; junction bases with no gene match: 7. CDR3 coding DNA: TGCGCCAGCACTAGAGGGACAGGGGGCGTCTACGAGCAGTACTTC. The encoded protein is CASTRGTGGVYEQYF.

This clone was observed a handful of times. The chain employs TRBV13 and TRBJ1-1; D uncertain. The CDR3 totals 17 residues. V shed 3 bases and J shed 3 bases, with 20 bases lying between them. In germline, CDR1 is PRHDT, CDR2 FYEKMQ (reference sequence). CDR3 DNA: TGTGCCAGCAGCTTCCGACACCATCGAGGAGGTCACACTGAAGCTTTCTTT. Protein product: CASSFRHHRGGHTEAFF.

The chain uses TRBV5-6 and TRBJ2-1; TRBD1 aligns across 10 bases. This CDR3 has 17 amino acids. Germline CDR1 SGHDT, CDR2 YYEEEE. V dropped 0 bases and J dropped 11; count of bases not matched to a gene: 14. The CDR3 reads CASSLEGQGLPNLQQFF. In nucleotides, the CDR3 is TGTGCCAGCAGCTTGGAGGGACAGGGGCTACCTAATCTACAGCAGTTCTTC.

The CDR3 DNA reads as TGTGCCAGCTCACCATTCCAAAGAGAGGATGAGCAGTTCTTC. Protein product: CASSPFQREDEQFF. The chain combines TRBV18 with TRBJ2-1, with unresolved D. V was shortened by 2 bases and J by 8 bases, with 13 bases between the two germline ends. Germline CDR1 reads KGHSH; CDR2 reads LQKENI. The CDR3 covers 14 residues.

The CDR3 coding sequence is TGTGCCAGAAAGGGACCCACAGGGATGAACACTGAAGCTTTCTTT. This sequence encodes CARKGPTGMNTEAFF. The chain uses TRBV2 and TRBJ1-1, with a possible D match to TRBD1 (6 bases). There are 15 residues in the CDR3. The ends were cut back, 9 bases at V and 0 bases at J, with 17 bases in the middle. Germline loops: CDR1 SNHLY, CDR2 FYNNEI. Drawing the rest from reference TRBV2 and TRBJ1-1, the complete variable domain is EPEVTQTPSHQVTQMGQEVILRCVPISNHLYFYWYRQILGQKVEFLVSFYNNEISEKSEIFDDQFSVERPDGSNFTLKIRSTKLEDSAMYFCARKGPTGMNTEAFFGQGTRLTVV.

The rearrangement joins TRBV3-1 (or the pseudogene TRBV3-2) to TRBJ2-7, with D possibly TRBD2 on 6 matching bases. CDR1 is LGHDT and CDR2 is YNNKEL in the germline V gene (reference sequence). This CDR3 is built from 15 residues. Trimming took 0 bases from V and 6 from J, leaving 15 bases between them. In nucleotides, the CDR3 is TGTGCCAGCAGCCAAGATATAGGGCTTAGCGGCGAGCAGTACTTC. Translating it yields CASSQDIGLSGEQYF.

The chain has TRBV27 and TRBJ1-1, with D possibly TRBD1 on 6 matching bases. Trimming left V 5 bases short and J 6 bases short, with 19 bases between. The CDR3 contains 15 residues. In germline, CDR1 is MNHEY, CDR2 SMNVEV (reference sequence). The CDR3 DNA reads as TGTGCCAGCAGTAGGTGGCAGGGGAACGGGGCTGAAGCTTTCTTT. Encoded protein: CASSRWQGNGAEAFF.